The present T cell receptor beta chain was sequenced within a study of OX40 agonist ivuxolimab in advanced cancers. The CDR3 totals 13 residues. V was clipped by 1 base and J by 6 bases, with 7 bases between them. Germline CDR1 reads SGHTA; CDR2 reads FQGTGA. The repertoire was sequenced with immunoSEQ multiplex PCR; TCRdb's copy has only in-frame clones and lacks some. The sample has approximately 74,000 clones, 90% seen once. The gene calls are TRBV7-3 and TRBJ2-1; unclear D gene. The clonotype originates from an adult with an advanced solid tumor such as melanoma, head and neck, liver or kidney cancer. The specimen comprised CD4+ or CD8+ T cells sorted from blood, sampled in a trial of the OX40 agonist ivuxolimab. The DNA of the CDR3 is TGTGCCAGCAGCTTAAATGAGTTCAATGAGCAGTTCTTC. This translates into CASSLNEFNEQFF.